Listed here is a single TCR beta chain. Antigen unknown. MiXCR, run by TCRdb on the RT-PCR reads, gives a single entry per CDR3 protein. Among 530,000 or so distinct CDR3 sequences, about 12% were seen once, and the ten largest hold around 9.6%. The record originates from a study of response to subunit inactivated influenza vaccine. General study findings and limits: The authors offered the suggestion that each seasonal influenza vaccination recruits few new T cells.

The CDR3 length is 15 residues. Germline loops: CDR1 SGHTA, CDR2 FQGNSA. The germline V and J ends were trimmed by 2 bases and 2 bases, with 10 bases remaining between them. The sequencing used PBMCs from blood, collected on the day of vaccination. This chain connects TRBV7-2 to TRBJ1-5; a weak D match, TRBD1 (5 bases). The sequence was collected from a man aged 45-65 years who received an inactivated influenza vaccine. This CDR3 is CASSLTRDGNQPQHF. In DNA, the CDR3 is TGTGCCAGCAGCTTAACGAGGGACGGCAATCAGCCCCAGCATTTT.